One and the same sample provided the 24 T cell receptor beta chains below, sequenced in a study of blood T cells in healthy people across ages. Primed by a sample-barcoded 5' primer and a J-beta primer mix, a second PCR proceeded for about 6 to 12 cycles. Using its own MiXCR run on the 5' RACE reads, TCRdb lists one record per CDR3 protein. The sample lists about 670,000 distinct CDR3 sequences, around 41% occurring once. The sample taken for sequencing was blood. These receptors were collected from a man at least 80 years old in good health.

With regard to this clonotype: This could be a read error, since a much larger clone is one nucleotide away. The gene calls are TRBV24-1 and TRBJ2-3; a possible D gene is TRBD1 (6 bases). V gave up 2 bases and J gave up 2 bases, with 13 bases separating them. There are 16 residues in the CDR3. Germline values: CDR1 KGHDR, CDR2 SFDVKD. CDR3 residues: CATSDWGTGITDTQYF. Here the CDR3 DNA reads TGTGCCACCAGTGATTGGGGTACAGGGATCACAGATACGCAGTATTTT.

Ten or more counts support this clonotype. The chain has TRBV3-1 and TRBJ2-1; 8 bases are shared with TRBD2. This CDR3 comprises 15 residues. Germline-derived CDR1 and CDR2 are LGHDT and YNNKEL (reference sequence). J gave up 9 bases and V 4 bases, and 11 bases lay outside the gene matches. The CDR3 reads CASSPMGGRSGEQFF. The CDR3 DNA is TGTGCCAGCAGCCCGATGGGCGGGAGGAGTGGTGAGCAGTTCTTC.

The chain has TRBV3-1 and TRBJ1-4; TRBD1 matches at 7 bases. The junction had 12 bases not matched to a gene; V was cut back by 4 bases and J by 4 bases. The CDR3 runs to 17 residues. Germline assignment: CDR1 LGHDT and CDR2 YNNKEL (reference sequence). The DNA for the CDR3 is TGTGCCAGCAGCCGAGGGAACCGACAGGGCCGTAATGAAAAACTGTTTTTT. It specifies CASSRGNRQGRNEKLFF.

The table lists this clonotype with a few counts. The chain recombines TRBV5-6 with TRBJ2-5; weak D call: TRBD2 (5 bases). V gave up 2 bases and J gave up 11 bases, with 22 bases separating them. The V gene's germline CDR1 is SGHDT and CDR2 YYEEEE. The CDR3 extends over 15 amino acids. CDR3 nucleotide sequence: TGTGCCAGCAGCTTCGGGGATAGTAGCATCGCTGAGCAGTACTTC. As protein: CASSFGDSSIAEQYF.

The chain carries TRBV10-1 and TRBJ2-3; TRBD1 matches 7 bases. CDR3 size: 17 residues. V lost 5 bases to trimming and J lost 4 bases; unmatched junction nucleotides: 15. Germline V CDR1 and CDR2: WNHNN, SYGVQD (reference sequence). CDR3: CASSPKKRAGGADTQYF. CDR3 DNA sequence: TGCGCCAGCAGTCCTAAAAAACGGGCAGGGGGAGCAGATACGCAGTATTTT.

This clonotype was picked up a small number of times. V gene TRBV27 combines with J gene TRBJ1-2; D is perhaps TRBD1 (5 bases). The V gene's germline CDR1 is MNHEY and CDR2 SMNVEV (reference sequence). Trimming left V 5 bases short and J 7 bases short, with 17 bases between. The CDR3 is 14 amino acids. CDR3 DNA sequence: TGTGCCAGCAGTGCGACAGTTGAACGGGCTGGCTACACCTTC. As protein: CASSATVERAGYTF.

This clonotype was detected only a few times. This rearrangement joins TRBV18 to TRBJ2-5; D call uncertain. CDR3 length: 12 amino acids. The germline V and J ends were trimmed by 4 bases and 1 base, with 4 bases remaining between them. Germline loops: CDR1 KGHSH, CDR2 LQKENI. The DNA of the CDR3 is TGTGCCAGCTCACGTGTCCAAGAGACCCAGTACTTC. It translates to CASSRVQETQYF. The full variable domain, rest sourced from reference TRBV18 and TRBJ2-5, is NAGVMQNPRHLVRRRGQEARLRCSPMKGHSHVYWYRQLPEEGLKFMVYLQKENIIDESGMPKERFSAEFPKEGPSILRIQQVVRGDSAAYFCASSRVQETQYFGPGTRLLVL.

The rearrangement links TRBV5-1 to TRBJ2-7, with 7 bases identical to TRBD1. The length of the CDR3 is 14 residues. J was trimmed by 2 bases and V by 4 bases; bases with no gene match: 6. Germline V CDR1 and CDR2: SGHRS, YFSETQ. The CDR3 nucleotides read TGCGCCAGCAGCGTGGGTGGACAGGCCTACGAGCAGTACTTC. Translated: CASSVGGQAYEQYF.

CDR3 in amino acids: CASSLTGPGQPQHF. The CDR3 DNA follows: TGTGCCAGCAGCTTGACCGGGCCAGGCCAGCCCCAGCATTTT. This chain joins TRBV5-5 and TRBJ1-5; no clear D. Germline CDR1 SGHKS, CDR2 YYEKEE (reference sequence). This CDR3 comprises 14 residues. V shed 1 base and J shed 7 bases, with 12 bases lying between them.

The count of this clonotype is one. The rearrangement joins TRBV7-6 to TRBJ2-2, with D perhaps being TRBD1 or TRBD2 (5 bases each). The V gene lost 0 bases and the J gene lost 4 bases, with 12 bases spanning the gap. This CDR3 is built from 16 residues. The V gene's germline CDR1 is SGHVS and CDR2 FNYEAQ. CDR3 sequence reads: CASSLATGAGTGELFF. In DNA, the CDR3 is TGTGCCAGCAGCTTAGCTACCGGGGCTGGCACCGGGGAGCTGTTTTTT.

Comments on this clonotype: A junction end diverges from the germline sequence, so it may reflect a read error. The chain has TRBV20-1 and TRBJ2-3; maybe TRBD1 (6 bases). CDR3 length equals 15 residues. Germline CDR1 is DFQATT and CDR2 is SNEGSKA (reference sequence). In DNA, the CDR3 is TGCAGTGCCCCCCCGGCAGGGGAGCGGACAGATGCGCAGTATTTT. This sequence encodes CSAPPAGERTDAQYF.

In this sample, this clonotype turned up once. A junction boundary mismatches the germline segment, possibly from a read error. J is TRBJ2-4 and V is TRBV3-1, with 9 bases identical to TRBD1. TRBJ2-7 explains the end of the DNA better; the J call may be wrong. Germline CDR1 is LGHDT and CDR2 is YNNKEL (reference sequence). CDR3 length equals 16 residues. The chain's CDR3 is CASNQAWGTGINEQYF. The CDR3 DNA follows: TGTGCCAGCAACCAAGCCTGGGGGACAGGGATCAACGAGCAGTACTTC.

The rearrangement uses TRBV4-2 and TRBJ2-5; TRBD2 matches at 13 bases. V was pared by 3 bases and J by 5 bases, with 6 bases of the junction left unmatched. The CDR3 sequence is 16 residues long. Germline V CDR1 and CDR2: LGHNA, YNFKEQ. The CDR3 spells CASSHTSGGGRETQYF. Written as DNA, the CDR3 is TGTGCCAGCAGCCATACTAGCGGGGGGGGTAGGGAGACCCAGTACTTC.

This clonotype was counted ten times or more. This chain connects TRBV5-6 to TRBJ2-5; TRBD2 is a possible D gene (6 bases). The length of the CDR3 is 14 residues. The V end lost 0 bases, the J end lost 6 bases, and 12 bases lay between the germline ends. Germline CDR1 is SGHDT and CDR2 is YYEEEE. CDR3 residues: CASSLAAGRKTQYF. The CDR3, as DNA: TGTGCCAGCAGCTTGGCGGCAGGGAGGAAGACCCAGTACTTC.

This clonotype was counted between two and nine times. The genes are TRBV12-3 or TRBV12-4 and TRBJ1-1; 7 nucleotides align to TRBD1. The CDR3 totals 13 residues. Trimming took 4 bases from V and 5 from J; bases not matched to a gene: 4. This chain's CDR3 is CASSSKQGTEAFF. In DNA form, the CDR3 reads TGTGCCAGCAGTTCAAAACAGGGGACTGAAGCTTTCTTT.

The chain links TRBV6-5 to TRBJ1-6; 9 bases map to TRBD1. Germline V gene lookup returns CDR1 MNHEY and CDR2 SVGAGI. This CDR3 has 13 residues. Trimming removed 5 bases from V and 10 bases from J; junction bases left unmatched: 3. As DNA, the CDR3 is TGTGCCAGCAGTCCACAGGGGGCATCACCCCTCCACTTT. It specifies CASSPQGASPLHF.

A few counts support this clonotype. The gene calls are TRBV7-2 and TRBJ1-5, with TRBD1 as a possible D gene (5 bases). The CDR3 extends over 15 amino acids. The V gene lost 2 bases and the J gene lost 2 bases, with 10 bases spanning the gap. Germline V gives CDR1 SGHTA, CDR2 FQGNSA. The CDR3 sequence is CASSLNTGRNQPQHF. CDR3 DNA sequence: TGTGCCAGCAGCTTAAATACAGGCCGCAATCAGCCCCAGCATTTT.

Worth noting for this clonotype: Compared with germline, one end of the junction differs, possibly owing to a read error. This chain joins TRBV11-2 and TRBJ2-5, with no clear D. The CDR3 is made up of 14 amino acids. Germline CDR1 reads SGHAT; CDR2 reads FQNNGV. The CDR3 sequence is CTSSALSWGETQYF. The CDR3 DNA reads TGTACCAGCAGCGCCCTCAGTTGGGGAGAGACCCAGTACTTC.

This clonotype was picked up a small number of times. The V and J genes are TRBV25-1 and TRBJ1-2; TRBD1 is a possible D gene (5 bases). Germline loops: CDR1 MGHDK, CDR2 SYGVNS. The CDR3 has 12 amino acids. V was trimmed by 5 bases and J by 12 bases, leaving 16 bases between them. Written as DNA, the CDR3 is TGTGCCAGCAGTACAATCACGGGGCGCAACACCTTC. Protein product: CASSTITGRNTF.

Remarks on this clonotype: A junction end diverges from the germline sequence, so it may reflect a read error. CDR3 DNA sequence: TGTGCCAGCAGTTGGGTCCTAGCCGAAAACATTCAGTACTTC. This gives the protein CASSWVLAENIQYF. V and J are TRBV12-3 or TRBV12-4 and TRBJ2-4; tentative D call: TRBD2 (5 bases). This CDR3 has 14 residues.

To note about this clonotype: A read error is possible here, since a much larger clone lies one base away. The CDR3 DNA is TGTGTCAGCAGCCAAGCCGGGACTTCCGAAGAGACCCAGTACTTC. Its translation: CVSSQAGTSEETQYF. This chain joins TRBV4-2 and TRBJ2-7; a possible D gene is TRBD2 (6 bases). The DNA end is a closer match to TRBJ2-5, so the J assignment may be wrong. Germline values: CDR1 LGHNA, CDR2 YNFKEQ. The CDR3 length is 15 residues.

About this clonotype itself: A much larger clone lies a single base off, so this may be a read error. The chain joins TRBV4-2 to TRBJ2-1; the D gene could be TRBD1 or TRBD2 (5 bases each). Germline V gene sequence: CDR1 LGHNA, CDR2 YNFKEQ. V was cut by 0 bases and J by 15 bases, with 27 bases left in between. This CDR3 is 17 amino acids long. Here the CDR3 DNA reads TGTGCCAGCAGCCAAGATGTTGTCTCGGGGACGACGCAAGGGCGGTTCTTC. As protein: CASSQDVVSGTTQGRFF.

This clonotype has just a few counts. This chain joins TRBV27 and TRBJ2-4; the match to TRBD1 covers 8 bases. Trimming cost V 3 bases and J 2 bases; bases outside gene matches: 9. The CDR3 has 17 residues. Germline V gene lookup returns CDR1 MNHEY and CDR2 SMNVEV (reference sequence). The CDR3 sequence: CASSFLYRGKPKNIQYF. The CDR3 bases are TGTGCCAGCAGTTTCTTGTACAGGGGGAAACCCAAAAACATTCAGTACTTC.

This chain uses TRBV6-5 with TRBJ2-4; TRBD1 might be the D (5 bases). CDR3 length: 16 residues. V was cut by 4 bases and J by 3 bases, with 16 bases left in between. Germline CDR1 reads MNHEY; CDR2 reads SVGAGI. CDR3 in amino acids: CASSLQAYSVKNIQYF. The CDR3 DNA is TGTGCCAGCAGTTTACAGGCTTACTCAGTCAAAAACATTCAGTACTTC.